This T cell receptor (beta chain) originates from a study of regulatory T cells in long-lasting Graves disease. Looking at the study overall: Patients with persistent Graves' disease had over 5 years of antithyroid drugs and persistent TSH receptor antibodies. Study-wide results and caveats: Patients with persistent Graves' had lower TCR diversity than newly diagnosed patients. TRBV28, TRBJ1-2 and TRBJ2-5 emerged as the favored segments in persistent disease.

Remarks on this clonotype: The antigen remains undetermined.

Sample time point: persistent/refractory GD, antithyroid drugs over 5 years with positive TRAb. After RNA was extracted from PBMCs, the TCR library was made from it. V gave up 6 bases and J gave up 0 bases; unmatched junction bases: 5. CDR1 and CDR2 from the germline V gene are MGHDK and SYGVNS. The CDR3 runs 16 residues. Relying on iRepertoire HTBI primers and Arm-PCR of CDR3 regions, the team built TCR beta libraries. In TCRdb, the multiplex PCR reads were re-called with MiXCR into one record per CDR3 protein. The sample lists 500,000 to 800,000 distinct CDR3 sequences, about 30% occurring once. The chain joins TRBV25-1 to TRBJ2-2; TRBD2 agrees at 9 bases. The origin of this receptor is a female donor with Graves disease. The source was peripheral blood mononuclear cells (PBMCs), collected when the disease was refractory, from a patient treated with antithyroid drugs. The CDR3 loop reads CASSGRLAANTGELFF. CDR3 bases: TGTGCCAGCAGCGGTAGACTAGCGGCGAACACCGGGGAGCTGTTTTTT.